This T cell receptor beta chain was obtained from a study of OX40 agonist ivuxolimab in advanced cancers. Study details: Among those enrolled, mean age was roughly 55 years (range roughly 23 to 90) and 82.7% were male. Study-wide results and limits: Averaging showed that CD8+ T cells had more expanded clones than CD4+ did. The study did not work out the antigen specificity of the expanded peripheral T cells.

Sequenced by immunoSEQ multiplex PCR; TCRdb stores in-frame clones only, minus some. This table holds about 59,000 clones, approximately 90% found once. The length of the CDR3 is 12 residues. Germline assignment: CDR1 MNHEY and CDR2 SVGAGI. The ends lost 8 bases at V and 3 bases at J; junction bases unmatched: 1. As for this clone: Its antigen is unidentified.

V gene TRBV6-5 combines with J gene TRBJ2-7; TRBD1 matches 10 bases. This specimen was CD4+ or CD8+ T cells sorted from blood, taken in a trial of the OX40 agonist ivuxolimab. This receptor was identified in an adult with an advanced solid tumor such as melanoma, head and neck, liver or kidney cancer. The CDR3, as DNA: TGTGCCAGCGGGACAGGGGACTACGAGCAGTACTTC. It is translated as CASGTGDYEQYF.